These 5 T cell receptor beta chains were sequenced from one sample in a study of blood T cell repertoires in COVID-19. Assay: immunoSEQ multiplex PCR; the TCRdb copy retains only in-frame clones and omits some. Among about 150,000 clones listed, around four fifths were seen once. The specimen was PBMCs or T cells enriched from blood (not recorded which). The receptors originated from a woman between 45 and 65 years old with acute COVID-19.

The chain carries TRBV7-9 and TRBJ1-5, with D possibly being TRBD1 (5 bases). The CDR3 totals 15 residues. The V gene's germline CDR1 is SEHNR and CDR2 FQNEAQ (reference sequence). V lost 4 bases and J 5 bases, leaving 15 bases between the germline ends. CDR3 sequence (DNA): TGTGCCAGCAGCTCAGCTGCAGGGTTGGATCAGCCCCAGCATTTT. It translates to CASSSAAGLDQPQHF.

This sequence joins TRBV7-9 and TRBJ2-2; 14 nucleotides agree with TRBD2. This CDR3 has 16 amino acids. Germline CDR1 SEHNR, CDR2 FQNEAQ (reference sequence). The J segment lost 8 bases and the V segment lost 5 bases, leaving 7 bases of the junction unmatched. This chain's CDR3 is CASSPAGLAGAGELFF. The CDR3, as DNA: TGTGCCAGCAGCCCGGCGGGACTAGCGGGAGCTGGGGAGCTGTTTTTT.

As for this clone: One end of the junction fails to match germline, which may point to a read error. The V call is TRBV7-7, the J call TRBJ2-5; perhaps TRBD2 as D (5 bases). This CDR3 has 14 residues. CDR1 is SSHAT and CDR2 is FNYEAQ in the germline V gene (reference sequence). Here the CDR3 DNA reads TGTGCTAGCAGCTCCCTCGCGGGTGAAGAGACCCAGTACTTC. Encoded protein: CASSSLAGEETQYF.

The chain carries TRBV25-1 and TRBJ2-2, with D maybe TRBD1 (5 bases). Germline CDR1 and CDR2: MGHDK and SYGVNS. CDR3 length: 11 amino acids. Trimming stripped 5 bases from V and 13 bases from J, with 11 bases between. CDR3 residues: CASSWGPGLFF. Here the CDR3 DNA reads TGTGCCAGCAGTTGGGGCCCCGGGCTGTTTTTT. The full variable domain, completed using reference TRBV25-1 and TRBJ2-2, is EADIYQTPRYLVIGTGKKITLECSQTMGHDKMYWYQQDPGMELHLIHYSYGVNSTEKGDLSSESTVSRIRTEHFPLTLESARPSHTSQYLCASSWGPGLFFGEGSRLTVL.

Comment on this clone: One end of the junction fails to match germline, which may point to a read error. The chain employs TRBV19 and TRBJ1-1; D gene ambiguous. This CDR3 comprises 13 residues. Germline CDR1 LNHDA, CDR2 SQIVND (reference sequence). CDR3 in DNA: TGTGCCAGTAGTATAGGAGGGAACGCTGAAGCTTTCTTT. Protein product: CASSIGGNAEAFF.